The text below deals with one T cell receptor (beta chain). J was trimmed by 7 bases and V by 5 bases; bases with no gene match: 6. The CDR3 loop spans 15 amino acids. Per germline, CDR1 SEHNR and CDR2 FQNEAQ (reference sequence). The sample belongs to a study of blood T cell repertoires in COVID-19. Study processing details: For nucleated cells, counts were estimated from reference gene primer amplification. Generated by immunoSEQ multiplex PCR, the TCRdb table keeps only in-frame clones and is missing some. That table furnishes V, J and clone size, whereas the DNA furnished D and trimming. Altogether 220,000 or so clones are present, 80% to 85% being singletons, with the ten largest covering approximately 20%.

Sequenced material: peripheral blood. The receptor's source is a man aged 30-40 years with active or convalescent COVID-19. This chain uses TRBV7-9 with TRBJ1-6; 9 bases agree with TRBD1. CDR3 bases: TGTGCCAGCAGCCCAACCGGACAGGGGAATTCACCCCTCCACTTT. This translates into CASSPTGQGNSPLHF.